Below are 32 T cell receptor beta chains sequenced from a single sample in a study of spatial heterogeneity in lung cancer. Whole-study findings and limits: The number of expanded tumor alpha and beta chains correlated with mutation number.

Specified time point: sample taken at primary tumor resection. These receptors have no known antigen. MiXCR was run by TCRdb on the 5' RACE reads, yielding one entry per CDR3 protein. Here the sample spans a few thousand distinct CDR3 sequences, 5% to 7% being singletons. The sample in question was lung tumor tissue, obtained at surgery. These receptors were obtained from a female donor with early-stage non-small cell lung cancer.

This clonotype is medium-sized within its sample. The DNA of the CDR3 is TGTGCCAGCAGCCCCGGGACAGGGGGTTACACTGAAGCTTTCTTT. Translating gives CASSPGTGGYTEAFF. The chain carries TRBV11-1 and TRBJ1-1; TRBD1 agrees at 11 bases. The CDR3 spans 15 residues. V shed 5 bases and J 3 bases; nucleotides not matched to a gene: 5. Germline V gene data show CDR1 as SGHAT and CDR2 as FQDESV (reference sequence).

In regard to this clonotype: A much larger clonotype is one base distant, so this may be a read error. The rearrangement uses TRBV4-2 and TRBJ2-3; 7 nucleotides match TRBD1. Germline CDR1 LGHNA, CDR2 YNFKEQ. The CDR3 covers 16 residues. V trimming: 8 bases; J trimming: 1 base; junction bases outside the gene matches: 12. In nucleotides, the CDR3 is TGTGCCAGCGGCTCCGACAGGGCGAGGCGCACAGATACGCAGTATTTT. This translates into CASGSDRARRTDTQYF.

By proportion, this clonotype is medium-sized (0.01 to 0.1%). V gene TRBV6-5 combines with J gene TRBJ2-7; TRBD1 or TRBD2 may be the D gene (5 bases each). CDR1 and CDR2 (germline): MNHEY, SVGAGI. The CDR3 runs to 15 residues. V dropped 5 bases and J dropped 5 bases, with 19 bases sitting between them. DNA for the CDR3: TGTGCCAGCAGTCGTACCCGGGGACGTTTCCACGAGCAGTACTTC. It translates to CASSRTRGRFHEQYF.

This clonotype is labeled as medium-sized. This chain uses TRBV12-3 or TRBV12-4 with TRBJ1-5, with a possible D match to TRBD1 (5 bases). Trimming shortened V by 4 bases and J by 7 bases, and 17 bases separated the two germline ends. The CDR3 runs 15 residues. The CDR3, as DNA: TGTGCCAGCAGTTCCCGGACATTTGGGGGGCAGCCCCAGCATTTT. Its translation: CASSSRTFGGQPQHF.

This clonotype was seen at least ten times. V gene TRBV7-6 combines with J gene TRBJ2-1, with a weak D call TRBD1 (5 bases). The germline V gene has CDR1 SGHVS and CDR2 FNYEAQ. Trimming stripped 2 bases from V and 4 bases from J, with 9 bases between. The CDR3 runs 14 residues. The CDR3 nucleotides are TGTGCCAGCAGCTTACAGGGTATATACAATGAGCAGTTCTTC. Translated: CASSLQGIYNEQFF.

In its sample, this clonotype ranks as medium-sized. The rearrangement joins TRBV2 to TRBJ2-1; maybe TRBD1 (5 bases). Germline V gene lookup returns CDR1 SNHLY and CDR2 FYNNEI. Trimming removed 1 base at V and 8 bases at J, with 15 bases between. The CDR3 extends over 15 amino acids. CDR3 DNA sequence: TGTGCCAGCAGTGAAGGGGGAAGGGGAACCGATGAGCAGTTCTTC. This encodes CASSEGGRGTDEQFF.

By share of the sample, this clonotype is medium-sized (0.01 to 0.1%). The V gene is TRBV28, the J gene TRBJ1-2, with D perhaps matching TRBD1 (5 bases). Trimming removed 2 bases from V and 4 bases from J, with 17 bases in between. Per germline, CDR1 MDHEN and CDR2 SYDVKM. The CDR3 is made up of 16 amino acids. In nucleotides, the CDR3 is TGTGCCAGCAGTTTAAGGGCGCTGGGGCACGGCTATGGCTACACCTTC. Translation gives CASSLRALGHGYGYTF.

This clonotype is medium-sized in the sample. The rearrangement links TRBV29-1 to TRBJ1-2, with D hard to call. The CDR3 runs to 13 residues. V shed 3 bases and J shed 6 bases, with 14 bases lying between them. The germline gives CDR1 SQVTM, CDR2 ANQGSEA. CDR3 sequence reads: CSVDPTDFHGYTF. The CDR3 coding sequence is TGCAGCGTTGACCCCACAGATTTCCATGGCTACACCTTC.

By its share, this clonotype is medium-sized. The chain joins TRBV5-6 to TRBJ2-7; D call uncertain. V shed 0 bases and J shed 2 bases, with 3 bases lying between them. CDR3 length equals 12 residues. CDR1 is SGHDT, CDR2 YYEEEE, per germline. CDR3 residues: CASSLGTYEQYV. CDR3 DNA sequence: TGTGCCAGCAGCTTGGGCACCTACGAGCAGTACGTC.

The CDR3 protein is CASSWTGGDNEKLFF. The CDR3 nucleotides are TGTGCCAGCAGCTGGACAGGAGGAGATAATGAAAAACTGTTTTTT. The chain joins TRBV7-8 to TRBJ1-4; 7 positions agree with TRBD1. The CDR3 consists of 15 residues. CDR1 SGHVS and CDR2 FQNEAQ come from the germline V gene. The ends lost 4 bases at V and 4 bases at J; junction bases unmatched: 6. The full variable domain, in which reference TRBV7-8 and TRBJ1-4 provide the parts outside the CDR3, is GAGVSQSPRYKVAKRGQDVALRCDPISGHVSLFWYQQALGQGPEFLTYFQNEAQLDKSGLPSDRFFAERPEGSVSTLKIQRTQQEDSAVYLCASSWTGGDNEKLFFGSGTQLSVL.

This clonotype is judged medium-sized. V gene TRBV10-3 combines with J gene TRBJ1-2; TRBD1 agrees at 10 bases. J was trimmed by 2 bases and V by 3 bases; bases with no gene match: 3. Germline values: CDR1 ENHRY, CDR2 SYGVKD. The CDR3 runs 15 residues. The CDR3 spells CAISDWTGGNYGYTF. In DNA, the CDR3 is TGTGCCATCAGTGACTGGACAGGGGGAAACTATGGCTACACCTTC.

By sample fraction, this clonotype is medium-sized. The gene calls are TRBV19 and TRBJ2-1; a possible D gene is TRBD2 (5 bases). The CDR3 extends over 16 amino acids. Trimming cost V 1 base and J 0 bases, with 10 bases left between them. The germline CDR1 and CDR2 sequences are LNHDA and SQIVND (reference sequence). In DNA, the CDR3 is TGTGCCAGTAGTATAGGTCCGGGGAGCTCCTACAATGAGCAGTTCTTC. Its translation is CASSIGPGSSYNEQFF.

This clonotype is classed as medium-sized. The chain combines TRBV5-4 with TRBJ1-1, with D possibly TRBD1 on 5 matching bases. The CDR3 runs 14 residues. Germline CDR1 is SGHNT and CDR2 is YYREEE (reference sequence). Trimming took off 2 bases at V and 0 bases at J, with 8 bases between the two ends. The CDR3 spells CASSLGHLNTEAFF. CDR3 DNA: TGTGCCAGCAGCTTAGGACACCTGAACACTGAAGCTTTCTTT.

The V call is TRBV5-4, the J call TRBJ2-7; 12 bases fit TRBD1. CDR3 length: 15 residues. V trimming: 0 bases; J trimming: 5 bases; junction bases outside the gene matches: 3. Germline values: CDR1 SGHNT, CDR2 YYREEE (reference sequence). The CDR3 reads CASSLGGQGAHEQYF. The CDR3 DNA is TGTGCCAGCAGCTTGGGGGGACAGGGGGCCCACGAGCAGTACTTC.

In its sample, this clonotype was seen many times. The chain has TRBV11-3 and TRBJ2-2; TRBD1 matches 8 bases. This CDR3 is built from 15 residues. Germline values: CDR1 SGHNT, CDR2 YENEEA. The V segment lost 6 bases and the J segment 4 bases; nucleotides outside the gene matches: 7. In nucleotides, the CDR3 is TGTGCCAGCAGTCCAGGGGGCGCGAGCACCGGGGAGCTGTTTTTT. The encoded protein is CASSPGGASTGELFF.

This clonotype is medium-sized (0.01 to 0.1%) within its sample. The chain is built from TRBV18 and TRBJ2-7; D gene unclear. The germline CDR1 and CDR2 sequences are KGHSH and LQKENI. V gave up 5 bases and J gave up 6 bases, with 14 bases separating them. The CDR3 is 13 residues long. CDR3 coding DNA: TGTGCCAGCTCAACCAAAGAGACCTCCGAGCAGTACTTC. Translating gives CASSTKETSEQYF. The full variable domain, completed using reference TRBV18 and TRBJ2-7, is NAGVMQNPRHLVRRRGQEARLRCSPMKGHSHVYWYRQLPEEGLKFMVYLQKENIIDESGMPKERFSAEFPKEGPSILRIQQVVRGDSAAYFCASSTKETSEQYFGPGTRLTVT.

In regard to this clonotype: This could be a read error, since a much larger clone is one nucleotide away. The chain combines TRBV7-8 with TRBJ2-4; D is unclear. This CDR3 is 15 amino acids long. The germline gives CDR1 SGHVS, CDR2 FQNEAQ. V lost 5 bases and J 2 bases, leaving 13 bases between the germline ends. The CDR3 DNA sequence: TGTGCCAGCAGCCTGAATTTACTAACCAAAAACATTCAGTACTTC. It encodes CASSLNLLTKNIQYF.

This clonotype was seen many times. The V gene is TRBV7-9, the J gene TRBJ2-1; TRBD2 agrees at 13 bases. Germline lookup yields CDR1 SEHNR and CDR2 FQNEAQ (reference sequence). The length of the CDR3 is 15 residues. Trimming cost V 5 bases and J 6 bases; bases outside gene matches: 4. CDR3 sequence (DNA): TGTGCCAGCAGCAATGGACTAGCGGGAGCCAATGAGCAGTTCTTC. It yields the protein CASSNGLAGANEQFF.

In its sample, this clonotype ranks as medium-sized. CDR3 residues: CASSPGGAGELEQYF. For the CDR3, the DNA is TGTGCCAGCAGTCCCGGGGGAGCGGGAGAGCTCGAGCAGTACTTC. The chain employs TRBV28 and TRBJ2-7, with TRBD2 matching 8 bases. V lost 5 bases and J lost 6; bases outside the gene matches: 12. The CDR3 is 15 residues long. CDR1 and CDR2 (germline): MDHEN, SYDVKM.

This clonotype was seen ten or more times. The chain employs TRBV6-5 and TRBJ2-3; TRBD2 aligns across 8 bases. V lost 5 bases and J lost 3; bases outside the gene matches: 4. Germline V CDR1 and CDR2: MNHEY, SVGAGI. This CDR3 is built from 14 residues. The CDR3 sequence: CASSREGRTDTQYF. CDR3 DNA sequence: TGTGCCAGCAGTCGGGAGGGAAGGACAGATACGCAGTATTTT.

This clonotype is judged medium-sized. The chain carries TRBV7-9 and TRBJ2-7; 9 bases match TRBD2. CDR1 is SEHNR, CDR2 FQNEAQ, per germline (reference sequence). V was clipped by 1 base and J by 3 bases; unmatched bases: 13. This CDR3 contains 18 residues. The CDR3 loop is CASSLGEVAGGPFYEQYV. In nucleotides, the CDR3 is TGTGCCAGCAGCTTAGGGGAAGTGGCGGGAGGGCCGTTCTACGAGCAGTACGTC.

Sample share makes this clonotype medium-sized. This chain connects TRBV18 to TRBJ2-1; 9 bases are shared with TRBD1. Germline CDR1 KGHSH, CDR2 LQKENI. V shed 2 bases, J shed 9 bases, and the junction held 11 bases outside the gene matches. The CDR3 consists of 16 residues. The CDR3 bases are TGTGCCAGCTCACCATCCTCGACAGGGGGACGTGGTGAGCAGTTCTTC. This encodes CASSPSSTGGRGEQFF.

This clonotype showed up many times. The chain is built from TRBV3-1 and TRBJ2-5; D gene ambiguous. Germline loops: CDR1 LGHDT, CDR2 YNNKEL (reference sequence). The CDR3 spans 15 residues. V gave up 1 base and J gave up 0 bases, with 9 bases separating them. CDR3 nucleotides: TGTGCCAGCAGCCAAGCACGGATGTACCAAGAGACCCAGTACTTC. Encoded protein: CASSQARMYQETQYF.

This clonotype appeared a few times. This rearrangement joins TRBV20-1 to TRBJ1-6; tentatively, D is TRBD1 (6 bases). Germline CDR1 DFQATT, CDR2 SNEGSKA (reference sequence). The CDR3 covers 13 residues. Trimming removed 4 bases from V and 8 bases from J, with 12 bases in between. CDR3 coding DNA: TGCAGTGCTATACAGGGCTCGGATTCACCCCTCCACTTT. Translation: CSAIQGSDSPLHF.

This clonotype is medium-sized (0.01 to 0.1%). For the CDR3, the DNA is TGTGCCTGGAGTTTGGGGACGGTCAATACGGGAGGCTACACCTTC. Its protein is CAWSLGTVNTGGYTF. V is TRBV30 and J is TRBJ1-2; D is possibly TRBD1 (5 bases). The CDR3 has 15 amino acids. CDR1 GTSNPN and CDR2 SVGIG come from the germline V gene (reference sequence). Trimming took off 2 bases at V and 8 bases at J, with 21 bases between the two ends.

This clonotype is labeled medium-sized (0.01 to 0.1%). The V gene is TRBV2, the J gene TRBJ1-1; 8 bases are shared with TRBD1. This CDR3 is built from 14 residues. The V and J ends lost 7 bases and 4 bases, in that order; junction bases with no gene match: 8. Germline-derived CDR1 and CDR2 are SNHLY and FYNNEI. The CDR3 region is CASTPVTGGTEAFF. CDR3 coding DNA: TGTGCCAGCACCCCCGTCACAGGGGGCACTGAAGCTTTCTTT.

This clonotype is termed medium-sized (0.01 to 0.1%). The rearrangement links TRBV28 to TRBJ1-1; D call uncertain. The length of the CDR3 is 11 residues. The V gene lost 7 bases and the J gene lost 1 base, with 4 bases spanning the gap. Germline V gives CDR1 MDHEN, CDR2 SYDVKM. CDR3 in amino acids: CASTQNTEAFF. The CDR3 nucleotides are TGTGCCAGCACCCAGAACACTGAAGCTTTCTTT. The variable domain in full, with the rest retrieved from reference TRBV28 and TRBJ1-1, is DVKVTQSSRYLVKRTGEKVFLECVQDMDHENMFWYRQDPGLGLRLIYFSYDVKMKEKGDIPEGYSVSREKKERFSLILESASTNQTSMYLCASTQNTEAFFGQGTRLTVV.

The J gene is TRBJ2-7, the V gene TRBV28; D remains unclear. The CDR3 covers 15 residues. CDR1 is MDHEN, CDR2 SYDVKM, per germline. Trimming left V 3 bases short and J 6 bases short, with 18 bases between. The CDR3 protein is CASSLGPWIDCEQYF. The CDR3 region has the DNA TGTGCCAGCAGTTTGGGCCCATGGATAGACTGCGAGCAGTACTTC.

Sample share makes this clonotype medium-sized. The V and J genes are TRBV12-3 or TRBV12-4 and TRBJ2-3; possibly TRBD1 or TRBD2 for D (7 bases each). The CDR3 totals 16 residues. Trimming pared 5 bases from V and 3 bases from J, leaving 18 bases between. The CDR3 DNA reads TGTGCCAGCAGTCCCCGACAGGGAGGGTATACAGATACGCAGTATTTT. As protein: CASSPRQGGYTDTQYF.

By frequency in the sample, this clonotype is medium-sized. This chain joins TRBV7-2 and TRBJ2-2; no clear D gene. CDR3 length: 15 amino acids. CDR1 is SGHTA, CDR2 FQGNSA, per germline. With 0 bases removed from V and 4 bases from J, the gap between germline ends came to 9 bases. For the CDR3, the DNA is TGTGCCAGCAGCTTAGCGGTCTTTTCCACCGGGGAGCTGTTTTTT. Protein sequence: CASSLAVFSTGELFF.

This clonotype was counted a few times. The rearrangement joins TRBV10-3 to TRBJ2-3; no clear D gene. Germline V gene lookup returns CDR1 ENHRY and CDR2 SYGVKD. With 4 bases removed from V and 0 bases from J, the gap between germline ends came to 8 bases. The CDR3 has 14 amino acids. The CDR3 coding sequence is TGTGCCATCAGTGGCGTGGGGAGCACAGATACGCAGTATTTT. Protein sequence: CAISGVGSTDTQYF.

This clonotype is medium-sized within its sample. The chain joins TRBV28 to TRBJ1-2, with TRBD1 identical over 10 bases. V lost 6 bases to trimming and J lost 5 bases; unmatched junction nucleotides: 9. The CDR3 extends over 15 amino acids. CDR1 and CDR2 from the germline V gene are MDHEN and SYDVKM. CDR3 coding DNA: TGTGCCAGCAGAGAGACCGGGACAGGGGAGTATGGCTACACCTTC. Its translation: CASRETGTGEYGYTF.